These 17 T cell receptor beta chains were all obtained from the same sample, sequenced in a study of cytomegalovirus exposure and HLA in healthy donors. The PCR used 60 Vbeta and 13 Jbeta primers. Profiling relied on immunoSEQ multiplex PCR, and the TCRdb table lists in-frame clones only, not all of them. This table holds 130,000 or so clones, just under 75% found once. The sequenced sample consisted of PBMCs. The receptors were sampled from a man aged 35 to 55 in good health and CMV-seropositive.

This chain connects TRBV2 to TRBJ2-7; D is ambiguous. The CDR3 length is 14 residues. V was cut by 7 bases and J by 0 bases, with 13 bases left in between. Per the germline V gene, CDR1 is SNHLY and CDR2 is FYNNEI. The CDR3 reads CASILTESSYEQYF. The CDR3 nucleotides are TGTGCCAGCATATTGACTGAAAGCTCCTACGAGCAGTACTTC.

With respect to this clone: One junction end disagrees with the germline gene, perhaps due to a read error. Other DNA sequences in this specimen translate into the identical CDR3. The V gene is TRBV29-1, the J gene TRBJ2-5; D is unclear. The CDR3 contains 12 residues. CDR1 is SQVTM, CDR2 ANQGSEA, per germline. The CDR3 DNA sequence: TGCAGTGTTGTTATATACCAAGAGACCCAGTACTTC. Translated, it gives CSVVIYQETQYF.

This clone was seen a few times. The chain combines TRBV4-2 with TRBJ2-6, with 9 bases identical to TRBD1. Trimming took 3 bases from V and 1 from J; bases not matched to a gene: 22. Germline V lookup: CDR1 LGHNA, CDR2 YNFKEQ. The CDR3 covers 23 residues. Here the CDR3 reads CASSHSFGTGPLGWSSGANVLTF. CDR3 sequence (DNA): TGTGCCAGCAGCCACAGTTTCGGGACAGGGCCCTTGGGTTGGTCTTCTGGGGCCAACGTCCTGACTTTC.

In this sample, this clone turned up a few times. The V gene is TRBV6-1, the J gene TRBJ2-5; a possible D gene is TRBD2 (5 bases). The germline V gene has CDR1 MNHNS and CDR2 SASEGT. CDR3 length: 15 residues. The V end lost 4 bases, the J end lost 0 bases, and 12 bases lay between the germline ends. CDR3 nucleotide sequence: TGTGCCAGCAGTGCTTTCCCGGGGAACCAAGAGACCCAGTACTTC. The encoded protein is CASSAFPGNQETQYF.

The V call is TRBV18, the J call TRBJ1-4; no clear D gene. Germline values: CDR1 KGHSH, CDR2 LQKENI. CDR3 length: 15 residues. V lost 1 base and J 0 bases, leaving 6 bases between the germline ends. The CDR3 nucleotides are TGTGCCAGCTCACCACAGAGAGCAACTAATGAAAAACTGTTTTTT. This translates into CASSPQRATNEKLFF.

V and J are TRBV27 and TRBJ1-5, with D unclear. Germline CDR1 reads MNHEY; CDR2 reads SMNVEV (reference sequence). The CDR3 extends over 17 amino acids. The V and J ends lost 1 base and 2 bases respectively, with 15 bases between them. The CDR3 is CASSLWASLVGNQPQHF. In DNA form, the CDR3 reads TGTGCCAGCAGTTTATGGGCCAGCTTAGTCGGCAATCAGCCCCAGCATTTT.

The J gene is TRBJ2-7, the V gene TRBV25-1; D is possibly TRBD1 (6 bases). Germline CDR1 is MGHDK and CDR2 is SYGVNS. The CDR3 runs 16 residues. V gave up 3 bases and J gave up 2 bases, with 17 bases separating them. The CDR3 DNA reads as TGTGCCAGCAGTGACACCCAGGGGCTTCGACCCTACGAGCAGTACTTC. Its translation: CASSDTQGLRPYEQYF.

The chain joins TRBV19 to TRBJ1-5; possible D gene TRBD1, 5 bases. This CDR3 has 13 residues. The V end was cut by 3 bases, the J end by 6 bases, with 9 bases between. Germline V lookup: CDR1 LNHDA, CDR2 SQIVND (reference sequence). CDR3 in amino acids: CASSMNRFQPQHF. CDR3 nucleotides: TGTGCCAGTAGTATGAACAGGTTTCAGCCCCAGCATTTT.

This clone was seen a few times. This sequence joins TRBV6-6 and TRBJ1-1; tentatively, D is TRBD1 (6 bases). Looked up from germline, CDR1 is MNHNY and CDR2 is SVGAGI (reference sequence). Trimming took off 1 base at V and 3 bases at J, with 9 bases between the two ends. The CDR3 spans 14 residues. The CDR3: CASSYLGQHTEAFF. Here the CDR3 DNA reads TGTGCCAGCAGTTACTTAGGACAGCACACTGAAGCTTTCTTT.

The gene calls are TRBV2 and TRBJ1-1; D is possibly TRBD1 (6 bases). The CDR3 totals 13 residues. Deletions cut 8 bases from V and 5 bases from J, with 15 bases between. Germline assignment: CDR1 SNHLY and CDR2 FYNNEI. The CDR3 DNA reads TGTGCCAGCGTGGAGGGGGGGTGGACTGAAGCTTTCTTT. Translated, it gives CASVEGGWTEAFF.

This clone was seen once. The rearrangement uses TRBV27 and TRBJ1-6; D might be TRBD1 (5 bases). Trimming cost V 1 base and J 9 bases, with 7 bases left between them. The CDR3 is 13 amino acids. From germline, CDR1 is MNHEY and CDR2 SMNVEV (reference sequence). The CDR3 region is CASSLYGGSPLHF. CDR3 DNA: TGTGCCAGCAGTTTATACGGGGGTTCACCCCTCCACTTT.

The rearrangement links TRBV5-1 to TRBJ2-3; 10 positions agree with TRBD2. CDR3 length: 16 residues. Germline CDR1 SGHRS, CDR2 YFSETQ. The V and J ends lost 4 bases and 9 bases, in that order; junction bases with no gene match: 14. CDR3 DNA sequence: TGCGCCAGCAGCACCACCGGGACTAGCGCCACAGGAACGCAGTATTTT. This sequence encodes CASSTTGTSATGTQYF.

CDR3 DNA sequence: TGTGCCTGGAGTGACGGGTTTAACACTGAAGCTTTCTTT. Protein product: CAWSDGFNTEAFF. This sequence joins TRBV30 and TRBJ1-1; no definite D call. The CDR3 spans 13 residues. The germline gives CDR1 GTSNPN, CDR2 SVGIG (reference sequence). V lost 1 base and J lost 2, with 8 bases in between.

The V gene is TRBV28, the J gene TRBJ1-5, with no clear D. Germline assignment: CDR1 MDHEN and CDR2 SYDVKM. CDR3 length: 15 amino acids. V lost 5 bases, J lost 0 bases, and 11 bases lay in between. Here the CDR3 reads CASSQLPNSNQPQHF. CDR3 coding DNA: TGTGCCAGCAGTCAACTACCAAATAGCAATCAGCCCCAGCATTTT.

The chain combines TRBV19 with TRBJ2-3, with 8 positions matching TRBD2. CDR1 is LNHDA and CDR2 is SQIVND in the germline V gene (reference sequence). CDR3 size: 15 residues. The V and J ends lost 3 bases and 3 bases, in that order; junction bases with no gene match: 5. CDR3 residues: CASSMGTRGTDTQYF. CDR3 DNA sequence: TGTGCCAGTAGTATGGGGACTAGGGGAACAGATACGCAGTATTTT.

CDR3 residues: CASSFNSGNTGELFF. CDR3 nucleotide sequence: TGCGCCAGCAGCTTCAACTCAGGCAACACCGGGGAGCTGTTTTTT. The chain couples TRBV5-1 to TRBJ2-2; D is ambiguous. The germline V gene has CDR1 SGHRS and CDR2 YFSETQ. The V gene lost 2 bases and the J gene lost 2 bases, with 10 bases spanning the gap. The CDR3 is made up of 15 amino acids.

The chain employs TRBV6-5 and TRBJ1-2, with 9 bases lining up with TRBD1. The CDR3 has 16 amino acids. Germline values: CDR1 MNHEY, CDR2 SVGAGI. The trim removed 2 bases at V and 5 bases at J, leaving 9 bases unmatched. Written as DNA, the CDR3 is TGTGCCAGCAGTTACCAGCGGACAGGGGTGGGTTATGGCTACACCTTC. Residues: CASSYQRTGVGYGYTF.